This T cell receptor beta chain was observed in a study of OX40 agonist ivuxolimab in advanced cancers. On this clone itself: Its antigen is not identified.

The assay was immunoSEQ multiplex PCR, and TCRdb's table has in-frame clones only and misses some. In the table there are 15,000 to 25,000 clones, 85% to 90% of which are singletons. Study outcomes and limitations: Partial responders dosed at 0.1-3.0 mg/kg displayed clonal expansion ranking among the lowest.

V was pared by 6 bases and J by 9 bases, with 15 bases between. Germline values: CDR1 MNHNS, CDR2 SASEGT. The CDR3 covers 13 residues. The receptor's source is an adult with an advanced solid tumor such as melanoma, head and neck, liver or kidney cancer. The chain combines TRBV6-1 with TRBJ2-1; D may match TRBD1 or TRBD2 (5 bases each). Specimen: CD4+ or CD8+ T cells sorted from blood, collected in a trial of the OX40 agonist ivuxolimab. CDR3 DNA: TGTGCCAGCAGCCCGGGACGGGGCGGTGAGCAGTTCTTC. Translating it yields CASSPGRGGEQFF.